The clone carrying this T cell receptor (beta chain) was found many times. Antigen specificity is unknown. In germline, CDR1 is SGHRS, CDR2 YFSETQ. The CDR3 loop spans 13 amino acids. The ends were cut back, 4 bases at V and 4 bases at J, with 10 bases in the middle. This entry comes from a study of neurological immune-mediated disorders. TCRdb re-derived calls from the 5' RACE reads in MiXCR, one entry per CDR3 protein. This table holds tens of thousands of distinct CDR3 sequences, about 13% found once. This sample's time point: longitudinal time-point 1 (baseline). Preparation of the unsorted libraries drew on 2 million PBMCs stored at -80 C. The study, taken as a whole, reports: The level of TCR clonal expansion was highest in patients with HTLV-1-associated myelopathy and lowest in multiple sclerosis, where it fell below the level seen in healthy controls.

This clonotype was obtained from a female donor with HTLV-1-associated myelopathy (HAM/TSP). The J gene is TRBJ2-3, the V gene TRBV5-1, with no clear D. The sequenced sample consisted of PBMCs. CDR3 in amino acids: CASSRNLADTQYF. The CDR3 region has the DNA TGCGCCAGCAGCCGCAACCTAGCAGATACGCAGTATTTT.